The present T cell receptor (beta chain) was sequenced within a study of blood T cell repertoires in COVID-19. Study summary: Both acute and convalescent COVID-19 samples were obtained from the United States, Italy and Spain. The analysed material was cDNA or gDNA that came from T cells, B-cell-depleted T cells, or PBMCs.

The germline V gene has CDR1 MDHEN and CDR2 SYDVKM. The CDR3 contains 12 residues. The trim removed 6 bases at V and 6 bases at J, leaving 1 base unmatched. In the authors' methods: The authors estimated nucleated cell counts from reference gene primer amplification. Sequenced by immunoSEQ multiplex PCR; TCRdb stores in-frame clones only, minus some. Clone size and the V and J calls come from that table; the DNA yielded D and trimming. The table shows roughly 57,000 clones, with 90% occurring only once. Sequenced sample: peripheral blood. The rearrangement uses TRBV28 and TRBJ1-2; 10 nucleotides line up with TRBD1. The source is a human donor in a cohort sampled during active COVID-19. CDR3 nucleotides: TGTGCCAGCAGGACAGGGGGCAATGGCTACACCTTC. It translates to CASRTGGNGYTF.